These T cell receptor beta chains were read from a single sample in a study of T cells in Graves' hyperthyroidism and ophthalmopathy. TCRdb called the multiplex PCR reads again in MiXCR, with one record for every CDR3 protein. This table has 400,000 to 600,000 distinct CDR3 sequences, about 16% appearing once. Material for sequencing was blood. The receptors shown here come from a woman aged 25-40 years with Graves' ophthalmopathy. The conserved cysteine and the conserved F or W are not part of the CDR3 here. Each record gives: D gene, J gene, V gene, CDR3 protein. The D gene is left open where the match is weak.

TRBD2	TRBJ2-1	TRBV20-1	SASQGTSGRLRF
-	TRBJ1-2	TRBV2	ASSESDIGYT
TRBD2	TRBJ2-3	TRBV5-1	ASSANSGAYPSTDTQY
TRBD1	TRBJ2-7	TRBV28	ASIPGQGSSYEQY
TRBD1	TRBJ1-1	TRBV12-3/TRBV12-4	ASSSTGVRTEAF
-	TRBJ1-4	TRBV7-9	ASSSNNYRDEKLF
-	TRBJ2-1	TRBV30	AWSADHTRFNEQF
-	TRBJ1-4	TRBV7-9	ASSLVQTNEKLF
-	TRBJ1-1	TRBV28	ASSLWGFEAF
TRBD1	TRBJ1-5	TRBV6-2/TRBV6-3	ASRVQGGEQPQH
TRBD2	TRBJ2-5	TRBV3-1	ASSPGLAAGQETQY
-	TRBJ1-2	TRBV7-8	ASSPFSAMGYGYT
TRBD2	TRBJ2-7	TRBV25-1	ASSDPLEGGVSSYEQY
-	TRBJ1-5	TRBV27	ASNLGGSNQPQH
-	TRBJ1-2	TRBV10-3	ATRTDRYGYT
-	TRBJ1-2	TRBV27	ASSHGELNYGYT
TRBD1	TRBJ1-1	TRBV10-3	AISERRQGNTEAF
-	TRBJ2-5	TRBV28	ASSSGPLTQY
-	TRBJ1-2	TRBV19	ASSTGGTGYT
-	TRBJ2-1	TRBV29-1	SVVGTRNEQF
-	TRBJ2-1	TRBV9	ASNPSDPDNEQF
-	TRBJ2-7	TRBV28	ASSLFPGYEQY
TRBD2	TRBJ2-1	TRBV5-1	ASSGGLAGGPYNEQF
-	TRBJ2-7	TRBV2	ASSDGPRYEQY